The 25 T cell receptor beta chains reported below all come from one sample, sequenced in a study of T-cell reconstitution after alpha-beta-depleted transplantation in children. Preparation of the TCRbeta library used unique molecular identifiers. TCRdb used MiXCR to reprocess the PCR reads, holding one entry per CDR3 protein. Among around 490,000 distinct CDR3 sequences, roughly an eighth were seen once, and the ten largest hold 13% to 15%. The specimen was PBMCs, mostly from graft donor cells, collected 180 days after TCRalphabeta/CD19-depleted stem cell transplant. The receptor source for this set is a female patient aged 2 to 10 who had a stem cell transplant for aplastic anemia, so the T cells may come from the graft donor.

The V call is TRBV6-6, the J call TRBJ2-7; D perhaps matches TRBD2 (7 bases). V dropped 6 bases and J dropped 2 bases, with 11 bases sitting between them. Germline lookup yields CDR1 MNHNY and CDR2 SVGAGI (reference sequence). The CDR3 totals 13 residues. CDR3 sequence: CASRKGGTYEQYF. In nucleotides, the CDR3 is TGTGCCAGCAGGAAGGGGGGGACCTACGAGCAGTACTTC.

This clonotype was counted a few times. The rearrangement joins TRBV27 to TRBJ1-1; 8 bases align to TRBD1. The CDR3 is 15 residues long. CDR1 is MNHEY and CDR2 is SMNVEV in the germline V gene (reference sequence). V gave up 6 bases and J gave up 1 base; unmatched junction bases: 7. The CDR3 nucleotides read TGTGCCAGCAGCACCTCCGGGACAGGGAACACTGAAGCTTTCTTT. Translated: CASSTSGTGNTEAFF.

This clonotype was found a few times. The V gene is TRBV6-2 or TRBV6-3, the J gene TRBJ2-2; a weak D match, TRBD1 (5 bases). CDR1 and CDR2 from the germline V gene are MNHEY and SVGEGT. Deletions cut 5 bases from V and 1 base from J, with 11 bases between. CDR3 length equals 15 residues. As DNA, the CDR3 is TGTGCCAGCAGTCTGACAGAAGAGAACACCGGGGAGCTGTTTTTT. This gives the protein CASSLTEENTGELFF.

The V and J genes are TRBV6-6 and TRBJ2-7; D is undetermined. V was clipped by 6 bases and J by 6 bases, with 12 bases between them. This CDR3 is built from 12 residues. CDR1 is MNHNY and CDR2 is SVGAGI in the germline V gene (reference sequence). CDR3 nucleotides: TGTGCCAGCAGCCCCCCGGTCAGCGAGCAGTACTTC. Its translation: CASSPPVSEQYF.

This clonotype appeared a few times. The CDR3 sequence is CASSLEGVPVHEQYV. The CDR3 DNA reads as TGTGCCAGCAGCTTAGAAGGGGTACCCGTCCACGAGCAGTACGTC. V gene TRBV7-2 combines with J gene TRBJ2-7, with D perhaps TRBD1 (5 bases). The germline CDR1 and CDR2 sequences are SGHTA and FQGNSA. Trimming took 1 base from V and 5 from J, leaving 15 bases between them. The CDR3 consists of 15 residues.

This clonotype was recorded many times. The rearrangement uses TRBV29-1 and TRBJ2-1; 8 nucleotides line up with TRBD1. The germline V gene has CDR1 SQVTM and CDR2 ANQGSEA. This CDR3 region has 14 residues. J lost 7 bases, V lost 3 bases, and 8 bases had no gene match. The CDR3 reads CSVEDREFPNEQFF. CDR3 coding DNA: TGCAGCGTTGAGGACAGGGAATTCCCAAATGAGCAGTTCTTC.

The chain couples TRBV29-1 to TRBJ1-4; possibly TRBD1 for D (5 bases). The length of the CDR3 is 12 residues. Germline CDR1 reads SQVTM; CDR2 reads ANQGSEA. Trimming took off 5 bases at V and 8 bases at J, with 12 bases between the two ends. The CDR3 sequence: CSVTQGGEKLFF. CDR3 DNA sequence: TGCAGCGTTACTCAGGGAGGAGAAAAACTGTTTTTT.

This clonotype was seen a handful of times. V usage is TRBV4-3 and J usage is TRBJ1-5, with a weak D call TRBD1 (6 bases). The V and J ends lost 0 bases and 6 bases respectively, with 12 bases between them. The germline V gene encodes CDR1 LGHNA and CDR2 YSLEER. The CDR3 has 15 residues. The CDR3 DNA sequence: TGCGCCAGCAGCCAAGATTGGGGGGGCATTCAGCCCCAGCATTTT. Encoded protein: CASSQDWGGIQPQHF.

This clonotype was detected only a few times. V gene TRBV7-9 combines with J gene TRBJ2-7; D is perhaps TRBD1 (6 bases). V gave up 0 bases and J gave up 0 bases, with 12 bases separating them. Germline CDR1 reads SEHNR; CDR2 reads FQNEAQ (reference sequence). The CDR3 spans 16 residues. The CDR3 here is CASSLAPGGDSYEQYV. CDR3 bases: TGTGCCAGCAGCTTAGCGCCTGGGGGCGACTCCTACGAGCAGTACGTC.

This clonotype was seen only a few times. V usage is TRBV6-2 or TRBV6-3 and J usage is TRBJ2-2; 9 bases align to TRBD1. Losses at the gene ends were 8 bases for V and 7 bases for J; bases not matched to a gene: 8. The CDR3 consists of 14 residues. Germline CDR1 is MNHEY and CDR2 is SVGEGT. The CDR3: CASQRTGAIGELFF. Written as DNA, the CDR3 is TGTGCCAGCCAAAGGACAGGGGCGATCGGGGAGCTGTTTTTT.

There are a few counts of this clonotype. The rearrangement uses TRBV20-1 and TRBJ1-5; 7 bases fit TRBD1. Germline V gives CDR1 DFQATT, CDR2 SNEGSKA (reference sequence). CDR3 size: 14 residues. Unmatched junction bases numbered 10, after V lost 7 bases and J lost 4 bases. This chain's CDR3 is CSGADRFGNQPQHF. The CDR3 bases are TGCAGTGGGGCGGACAGGTTTGGGAATCAGCCCCAGCATTTT.

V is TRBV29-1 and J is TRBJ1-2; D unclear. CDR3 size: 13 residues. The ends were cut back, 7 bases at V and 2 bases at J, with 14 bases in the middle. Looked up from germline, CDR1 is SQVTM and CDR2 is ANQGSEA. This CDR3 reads CSGLWSSNYGYTF. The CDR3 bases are TGCAGCGGCCTATGGAGTTCGAACTATGGCTACACCTTC.

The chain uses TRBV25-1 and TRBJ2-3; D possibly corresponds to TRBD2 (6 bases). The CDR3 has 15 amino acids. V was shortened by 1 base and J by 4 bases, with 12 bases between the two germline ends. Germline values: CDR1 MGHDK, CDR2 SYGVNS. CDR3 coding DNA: TGTGCCAGCAGTGAATCCCAGGGAGGTGCAGATACGCAGTATTTT. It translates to CASSESQGGADTQYF.

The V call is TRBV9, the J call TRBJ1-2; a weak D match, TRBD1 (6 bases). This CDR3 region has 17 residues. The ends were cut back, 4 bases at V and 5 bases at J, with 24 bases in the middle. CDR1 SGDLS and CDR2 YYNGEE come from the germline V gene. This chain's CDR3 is CASSQPWGPEPFYGYTF. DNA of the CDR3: TGTGCCAGCAGCCAACCGTGGGGGCCCGAGCCCTTTTATGGCTACACCTTC.

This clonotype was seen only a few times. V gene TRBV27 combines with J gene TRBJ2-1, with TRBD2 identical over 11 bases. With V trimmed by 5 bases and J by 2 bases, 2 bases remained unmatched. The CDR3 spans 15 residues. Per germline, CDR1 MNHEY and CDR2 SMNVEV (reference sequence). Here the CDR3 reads CASSMGLAAYNEQFF. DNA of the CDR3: TGTGCCAGCAGTATGGGACTAGCGGCCTACAATGAGCAGTTCTTC.

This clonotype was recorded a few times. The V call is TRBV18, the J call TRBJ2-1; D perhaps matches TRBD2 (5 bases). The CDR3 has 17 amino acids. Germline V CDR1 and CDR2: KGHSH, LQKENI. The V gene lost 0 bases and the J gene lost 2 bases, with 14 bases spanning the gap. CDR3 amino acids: CASSPPRTPPTYNEQFF. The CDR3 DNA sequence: TGTGCCAGCTCACCACCGAGGACTCCCCCAACCTACAATGAGCAGTTCTTC.

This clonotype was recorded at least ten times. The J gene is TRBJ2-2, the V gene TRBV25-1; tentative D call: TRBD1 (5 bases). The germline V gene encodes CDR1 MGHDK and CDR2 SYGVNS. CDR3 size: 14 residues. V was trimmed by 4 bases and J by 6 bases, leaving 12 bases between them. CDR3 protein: CASSVGGAPGELFF. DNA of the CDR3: TGTGCCAGCAGTGTGGGTGGGGCACCCGGGGAGCTGTTTTTT. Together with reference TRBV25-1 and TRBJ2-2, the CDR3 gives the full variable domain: EADIYQTPRYLVIGTGKKITLECSQTMGHDKMYWYQQDPGMELHLIHYSYGVNSTEKGDLSSESTVSRIRTEHFPLTLESARPSHTSQYLCASSVGGAPGELFFGEGSRLTVL.

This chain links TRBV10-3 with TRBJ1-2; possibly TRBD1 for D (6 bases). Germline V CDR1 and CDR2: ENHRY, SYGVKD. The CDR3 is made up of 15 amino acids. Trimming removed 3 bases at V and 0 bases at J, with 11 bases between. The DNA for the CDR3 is TGTGCCATCAGTGACGAAGGGGGTTCTAACTATGGCTACACCTTC. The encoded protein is CAISDEGGSNYGYTF.

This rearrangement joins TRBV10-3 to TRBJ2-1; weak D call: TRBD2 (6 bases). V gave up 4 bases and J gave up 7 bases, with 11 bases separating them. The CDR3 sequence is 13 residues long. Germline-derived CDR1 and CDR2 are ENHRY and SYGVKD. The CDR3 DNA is TGTGCCATCAGTGTGGGACTTAGTAATGAGCAGTTCTTC. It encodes CAISVGLSNEQFF.

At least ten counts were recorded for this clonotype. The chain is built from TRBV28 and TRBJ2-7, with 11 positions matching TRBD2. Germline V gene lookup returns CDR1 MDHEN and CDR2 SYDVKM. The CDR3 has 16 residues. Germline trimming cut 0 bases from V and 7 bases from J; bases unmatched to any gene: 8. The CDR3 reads CASSLWTSGNTLEQYF. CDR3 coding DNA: TGTGCCAGCAGTTTATGGACTAGCGGGAATACCCTAGAGCAGTACTTC.

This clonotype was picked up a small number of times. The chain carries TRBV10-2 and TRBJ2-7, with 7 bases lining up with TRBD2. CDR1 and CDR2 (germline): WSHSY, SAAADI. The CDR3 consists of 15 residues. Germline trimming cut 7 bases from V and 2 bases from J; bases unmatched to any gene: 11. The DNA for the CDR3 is TGCGCCAGCATGGCAAGCGGGAAAGCCCCCTACGAGCAGTACGTC. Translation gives CASMASGKAPYEQYV.

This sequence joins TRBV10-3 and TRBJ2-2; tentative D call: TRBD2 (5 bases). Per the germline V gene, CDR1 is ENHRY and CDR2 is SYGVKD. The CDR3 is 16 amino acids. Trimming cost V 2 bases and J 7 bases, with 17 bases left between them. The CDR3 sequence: CAISEPGNGKNGELFF. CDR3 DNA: TGTGCCATCAGTGAGCCGGGAAATGGGAAGAACGGGGAGCTGTTTTTT.

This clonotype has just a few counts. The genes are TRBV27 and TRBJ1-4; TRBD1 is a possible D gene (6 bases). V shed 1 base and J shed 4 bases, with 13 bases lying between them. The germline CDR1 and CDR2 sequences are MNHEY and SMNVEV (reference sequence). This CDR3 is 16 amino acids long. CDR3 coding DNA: TGTGCCAGCAGTTTATGGGGCGGACAGATTAATGAAAAACTGTTTTTT. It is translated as CASSLWGGQINEKLFF.

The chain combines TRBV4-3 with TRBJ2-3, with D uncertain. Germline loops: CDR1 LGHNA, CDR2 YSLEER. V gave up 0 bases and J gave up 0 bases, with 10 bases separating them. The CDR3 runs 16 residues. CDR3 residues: CASSQDWHLSTDTQYF. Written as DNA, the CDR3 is TGCGCCAGCAGCCAAGATTGGCACCTTAGCACAGATACGCAGTATTTT.

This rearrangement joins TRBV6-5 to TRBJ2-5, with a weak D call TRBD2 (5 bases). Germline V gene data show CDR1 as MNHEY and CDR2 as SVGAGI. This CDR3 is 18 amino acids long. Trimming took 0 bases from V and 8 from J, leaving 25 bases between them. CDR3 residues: CASSYSGPLIRRTETQYF. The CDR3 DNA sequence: TGTGCCAGCAGTTACTCCGGTCCGCTCATACGGAGGACGGAAACCCAGTACTTC.